A selection of T cell receptor beta chains follows, all from one sample in a study of blood T cell repertoires in COVID-19. Generated by immunoSEQ multiplex PCR, the TCRdb table keeps only in-frame clones and is missing some. The sample records 400,000 to 450,000 clones, more than 80% being singletons. Sample: PBMCs or T cells enriched from blood (not recorded which). The source of these receptors is a man aged 30-40 years who had recovered from COVID-19. Both conserved end residues are part of each CDR3. D genes are given only for firm matches. The size field is filled for only some rows; it gives once, few, many or a size class.

V	J	D	size	CDR3	DNA
TRBV7-3	TRBJ2-5	NA	NA	CASSLTGTQRGETQYF	TGTGCCAGCAGCTTAACGGGGACACAACGTGGGGAGACCCAGTACTTC
TRBV18	TRBJ1-3	NA	NA	CASSAGVDSGNTIYF	TGTGCCAGCTCAGCAGGGGTTGACTCTGGAAACACCATATATTTT
TRBV14	TRBJ2-7	NA	NA	CASSPLGAYEQYF	TGTGCCAGCAGCCCCCTCGGAGCTTACGAGCAGTACTTC
TRBV5-1	TRBJ2-2	NA	NA	CASSPEDGELFF	TGCGCCAGCAGCCCGGAGGACGGGGAGCTGTTTTTT
TRBV9	TRBJ1-2	NA	NA	CASSASTAADGYTF	TGTGCCAGCAGCGCATCTACAGCGGCTGATGGCTACACCTTC
TRBV28	TRBJ2-1	NA	NA	CASSLALGRSYNEQFF	TGTGCCAGCAGTTTGGCCCTGGGGAGATCCTACAATGAGCAGTTCTTC
TRBV4-1	TRBJ1-6	TRBD1	NA	CASTIGQGESPLHF	TGCGCCAGCACCATAGGACAGGGGGAATCACCCCTCCACTTT
TRBV5-1	TRBJ2-1	NA	NA	CASSLDRLGGGEQFF	TGCGCCAGCAGCTTGGACAGACTAGGAGGTGGTGAGCAGTTCTTC
TRBV3-1/TRBV3-2	TRBJ1-2	NA	NA	CASSQDRVFSVYTF	TGTGCCAGCAGCCAAGATCGAGTCTTTAGCGTCTACACCTTC
TRBV4-1	TRBJ2-1	TRBD2	NA	CASSTLAGAYNEQFF	TGCGCCAGCAGCACCCTAGCGGGGGCCTACAATGAGCAGTTCTTC
TRBV7-2	TRBJ2-5	TRBD2	NA	CASSLVVTGLAAQETQYF	TGTGCCAGCAGCTTAGTCGTCACGGGACTAGCGGCACAAGAGACCCAGTACTTC
TRBV7-9	TRBJ2-3	TRBD1	NA	CASSPGQGGTDTQYF	TGTGCCAGCAGCCCAGGACAGGGGGGCACAGATACGCAGTATTTT
TRBV29-1	TRBJ1-1	TRBD1	NA	CSAGQSMNTEAFF	TGCAGCGCGGGACAGTCCATGAACACTGAAGCTTTCTTT
TRBV18	TRBJ2-7	TRBD2	NA	CASSPSLAGAYEQYF	TGTGCCAGCTCACCGTCTCTAGCGGGGGCCTACGAGCAGTACTTC
TRBV28	TRBJ1-1	NA	NA	CASRPSGGGILTEAFF	TGTGCCAGCAGACCCTCGGGGGGGGGCATTCTGACTGAAGCTTTCTTT
TRBV15	TRBJ2-1	NA	NA	CATSRDLYEQFF	TGTGCCACCAGCAGAGATCTCTATGAGCAGTTCTTC
TRBV6-5	TRBJ1-2	NA	NA	CASSYSGRAGYTF	TGTGCCAGCAGTTACTCTGGCAGGGCGGGCTACACCTTC
TRBV5-1	TRBJ2-7	TRBD1	NA	CASSPPGTGAYEQYF	TGCGCCAGCAGCCCTCCGGGGACAGGCGCCTACGAGCAGTACTTC
TRBV6-5	TRBJ2-5	NA	once	CASSYSRVGETQYF	TGTGCCAGCAGTTACTCGAGGGTCGGGGAGACCCAGTACTTC
TRBV5-5	TRBJ2-7	TRBD1	NA	CASGGQALYEQYF	TGTGCCAGCGGAGGACAGGCCCTCTACGAGCAGTACTTC
TRBV9	TRBJ2-5	TRBD2	NA	CASSVGLAGGGETQYF	TGTGCCAGCAGCGTAGGACTAGCGGGAGGTGGAGAGACCCAGTACTTC
TRBV7-3	TRBJ2-2	NA	NA	CASSLNPGNTGELFF	TGTGCCAGCAGCTTAAATCCGGGGAACACCGGGGAGCTGTTTTTT
TRBV7-6	TRBJ2-7	TRBD2	NA	CASSKSGRVEQYF	TGTGCCAGCAGCAAAAGCGGGAGGGTCGAGCAGTACTTC
TRBV5-4	TRBJ2-1	TRBD2	NA	CASSYSGRSPSQFF	TGTGCCAGCAGCTATAGCGGGAGGTCTCCGTCTCAGTTCTTC
TRBV6-5	TRBJ2-7	NA	NA	CASSSDPHSYEQYF	TGTGCCAGCAGTAGCGACCCCCACTCCTACGAGCAGTACTTC
TRBV9	TRBJ2-7	TRBD1	NA	CASSVAGTGTYEQYF	TGTGCCAGCAGCGTAGCCGGGACAGGGACCTACGAGCAGTACTTC
TRBV5-5	TRBJ2-3	TRBD2	NA	CASSPWGEGLTQYF	TGTGCCAGCAGCCCCTGGGGGGAGGGCCTAACGCAGTATTTT
TRBV30	TRBJ1-5	NA	NA	CAWSATGMGRGPQHF	TGTGCCTGGAGTGCAACAGGGATGGGCCGGGGGCCCCAGCATTTT
TRBV5-6	TRBJ1-6	TRBD1	NA	CASSLSDRAGSPLHF	TGTGCCAGCAGCTTGAGTGACAGGGCCGGCTCACCCCTCCACTTT
TRBV5-8	TRBJ2-5	TRBD2	NA	CASSTGLAGGSQETQYF	TGTGCCAGCAGCACCGGACTAGCGGGAGGGTCGCAAGAGACCCAGTACTTC
TRBV27	TRBJ1-5	NA	NA	CASSLGGRGNQPQHF	TGTGCCAGCAGTTTGGGGGGAAGGGGCAATCAGCCCCAGCATTTT
TRBV7-3	TRBJ2-1	TRBD1	NA	CASSHDRANNNEQFF	TGTGCCAGCAGCCACGACAGGGCGAACAACAATGAGCAGTTCTTC
TRBV15	TRBJ1-2	NA	NA	CATSSPGPQAGYTF	TGTGCCACCAGCAGCCCAGGGCCTCAGGCCGGCTACACCTTC
TRBV29-1	TRBJ1-1	TRBD1	NA	CSGGQGGVEAFF	TGCAGCGGGGGACAGGGGGGCGTTGAAGCTTTCTTT
TRBV20-1	TRBJ2-1	NA	NA	CSASPSDEQFF	TGCAGTGCTAGTCCATCGGATGAGCAGTTCTTC
TRBV12-3/TRBV12-4	TRBJ1-1	NA	NA	CASSPDTNTEAFF	TGTGCCAGCAGCCCTGACACGAACACTGAAGCTTTCTTT
TRBV18	TRBJ2-2	NA	NA	CASSPYWTGIRTGELFF	TGTGCCAGCTCACCATATTGGACGGGGATAAGAACCGGGGAGCTGTTTTTT
TRBV29-1	TRBJ2-5	TRBD1	NA	CSAITGGAGETQYF	TGCAGCGCAATAACAGGGGGCGCGGGGGAGACCCAGTACTTC
TRBV7-3	TRBJ2-5	TRBD2	NA	CASSFGLAGEGETQYF	TGTGCCAGCAGCTTTGGTCTAGCGGGAGAAGGAGAGACCCAGTACTTC
TRBV29-1	TRBJ2-1	TRBD1	NA	CSVGQGAYNEQFF	TGCAGCGTCGGACAGGGGGCTTACAATGAGCAGTTCTTC